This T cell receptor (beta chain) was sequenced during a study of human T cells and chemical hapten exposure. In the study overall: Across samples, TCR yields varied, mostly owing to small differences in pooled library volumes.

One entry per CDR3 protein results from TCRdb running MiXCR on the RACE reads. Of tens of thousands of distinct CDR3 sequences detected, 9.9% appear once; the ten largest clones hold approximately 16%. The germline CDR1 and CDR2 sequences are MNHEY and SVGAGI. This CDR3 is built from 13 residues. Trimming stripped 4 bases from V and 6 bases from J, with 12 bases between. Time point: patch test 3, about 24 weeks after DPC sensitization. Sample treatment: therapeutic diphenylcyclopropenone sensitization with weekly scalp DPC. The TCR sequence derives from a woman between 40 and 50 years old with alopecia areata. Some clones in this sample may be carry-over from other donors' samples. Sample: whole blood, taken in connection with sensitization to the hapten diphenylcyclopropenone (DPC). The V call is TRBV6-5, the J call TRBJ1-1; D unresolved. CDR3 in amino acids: CASSSPLNAEAFF. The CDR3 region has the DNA TGTGCCAGCAGTTCCCCATTAAACGCTGAAGCTTTCTTT.